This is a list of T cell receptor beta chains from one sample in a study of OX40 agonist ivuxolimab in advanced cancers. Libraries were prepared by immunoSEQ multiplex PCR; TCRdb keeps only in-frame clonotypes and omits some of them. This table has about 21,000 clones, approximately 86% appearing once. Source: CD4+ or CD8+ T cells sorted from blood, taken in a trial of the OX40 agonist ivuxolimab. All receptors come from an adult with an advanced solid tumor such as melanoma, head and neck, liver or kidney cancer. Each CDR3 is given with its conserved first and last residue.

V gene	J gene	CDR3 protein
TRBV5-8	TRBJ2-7	CASSLGSPTYEQYF
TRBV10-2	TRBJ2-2	CASSERGQGANTGELFF
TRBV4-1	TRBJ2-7	CASSQVNTGGLSYEQYF
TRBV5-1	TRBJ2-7	CASSPGRGYEQYF
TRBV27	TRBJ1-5	CASGQVGQPQHF
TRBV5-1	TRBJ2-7	CASNRGGTYPYEQYF
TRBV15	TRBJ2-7	CATSRDWLRGTSYEQYF
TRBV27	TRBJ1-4	CASSWRVNEKLFF
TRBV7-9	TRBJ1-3	CASSLGTGNTIYF
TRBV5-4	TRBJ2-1	CASSFPYGGAYNEQFF
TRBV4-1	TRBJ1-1	CASSQDPSRPGLEAFF
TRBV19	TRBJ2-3	CASRAIDTDTQYF
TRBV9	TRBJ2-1	CASSVGSSSYNEQFF
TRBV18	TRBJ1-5	CASSPSGQGSSDQPQHF
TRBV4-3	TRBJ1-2	CASSHDEPSRAWNYGYTF
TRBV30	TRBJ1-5	CAWSPGLDQPQHF
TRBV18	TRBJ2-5	CASSGPGLAGRETQYF
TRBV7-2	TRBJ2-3	CASSPRLAGGFRTDTQYF
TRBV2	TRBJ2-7	CASHKSGSSYEQYF
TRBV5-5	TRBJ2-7	CASTYLVGTSYEQYF
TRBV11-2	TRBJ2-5	CASSLKRGGVGYQETQYF
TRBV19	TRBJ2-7	CASSITGDGYYEQYF
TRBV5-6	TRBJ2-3	CASSTRVDTQYF
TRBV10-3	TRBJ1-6	CATQGALGNSPLHF
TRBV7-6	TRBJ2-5	CASSTGGAETQYF
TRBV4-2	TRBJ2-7	CASSLPGGDGGYEQYF
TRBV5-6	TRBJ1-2	CASSFGGNYGYTF
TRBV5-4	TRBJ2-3	CASSPVGGGASDTQYF
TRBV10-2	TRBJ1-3	CASTQGVTSSGNTIYF
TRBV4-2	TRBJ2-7	CASSQDTRIAGGYEQYF
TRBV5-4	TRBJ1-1	CASSRDRAEEAFF
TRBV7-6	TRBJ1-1	CASSPQGADTEAFF
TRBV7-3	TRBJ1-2	CASSLGTGYGYTF
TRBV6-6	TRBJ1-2	CASTTRQDYGYTF
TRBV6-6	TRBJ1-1	CASLGTGVRAFF
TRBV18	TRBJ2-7	CASSPRASGGVSYEQYF
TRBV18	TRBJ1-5	CASTQFSGGNQPQHF
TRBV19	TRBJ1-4	CASSREGRGEPNEKLFF
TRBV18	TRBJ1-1	CASSRSIGHTEAFF
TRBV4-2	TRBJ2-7	CASSQGPGTVYEQYF
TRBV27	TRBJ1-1	CASSFGTDAEAFF
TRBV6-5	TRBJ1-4	CAGYGNEKLFF
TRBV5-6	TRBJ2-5	CASSLLETQYF
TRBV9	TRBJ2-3	CASSVGTSGGFYTQYF
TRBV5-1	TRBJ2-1	CASSFIIAGGYNEQFF
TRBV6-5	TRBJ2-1	CASRPTSGSYFEQFF
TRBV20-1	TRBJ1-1	CSARGGYEAFF
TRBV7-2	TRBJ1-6	CASSDRGRNSPLHF
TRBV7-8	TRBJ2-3	CASSLRPSREGLDTQYF
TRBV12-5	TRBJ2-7	CASGLVRTGAFSNRSYEQYF
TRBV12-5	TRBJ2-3	CAAGGTDTQYF
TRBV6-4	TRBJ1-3	CASSDSSWTGNTIYF
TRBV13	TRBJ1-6	CAANRGPNSPLHF
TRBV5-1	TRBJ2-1	CASSWYSGQNNEQFF
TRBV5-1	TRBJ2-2	CASSPSGTYSAGELFF